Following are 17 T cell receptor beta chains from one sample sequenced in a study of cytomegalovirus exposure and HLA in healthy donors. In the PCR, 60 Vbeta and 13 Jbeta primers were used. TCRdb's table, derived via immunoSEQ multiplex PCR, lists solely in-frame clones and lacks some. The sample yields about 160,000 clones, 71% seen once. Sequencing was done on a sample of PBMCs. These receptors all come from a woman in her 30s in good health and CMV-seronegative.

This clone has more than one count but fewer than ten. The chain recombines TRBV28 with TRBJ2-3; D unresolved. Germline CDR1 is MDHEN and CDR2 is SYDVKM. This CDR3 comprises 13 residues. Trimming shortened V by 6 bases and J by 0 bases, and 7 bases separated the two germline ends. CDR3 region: CASRSPSTDTQYF. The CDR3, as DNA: TGTGCCAGCAGAAGCCCTAGCACAGATACGCAGTATTTT. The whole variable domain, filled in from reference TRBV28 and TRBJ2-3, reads DVKVTQSSRYLVKRTGEKVFLECVQDMDHENMFWYRQDPGLGLRLIYFSYDVKMKEKGDIPEGYSVSREKKERFSLILESASTNQTSMYLCASRSPSTDTQYFGPGTRLTVL.

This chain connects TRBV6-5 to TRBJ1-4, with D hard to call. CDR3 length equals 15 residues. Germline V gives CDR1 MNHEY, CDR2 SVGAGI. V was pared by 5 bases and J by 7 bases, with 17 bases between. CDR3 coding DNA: TGTGCCAGCAGTCGAAAGTGGGCAGGAGGTGAAAAACTGTTTTTT. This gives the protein CASSRKWAGGEKLFF.

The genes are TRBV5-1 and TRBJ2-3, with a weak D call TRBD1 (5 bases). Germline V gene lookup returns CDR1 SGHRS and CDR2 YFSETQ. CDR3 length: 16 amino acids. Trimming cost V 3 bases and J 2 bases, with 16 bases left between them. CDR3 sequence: CASSSPSQGITDTQYF. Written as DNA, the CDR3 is TGCGCCAGCAGCTCTCCATCCCAGGGCATCACAGATACGCAGTATTTT.

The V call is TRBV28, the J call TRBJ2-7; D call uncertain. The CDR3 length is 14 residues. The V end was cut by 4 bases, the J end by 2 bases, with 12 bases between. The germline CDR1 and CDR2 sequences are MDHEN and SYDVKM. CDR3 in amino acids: CASSSGGAAYEQYF. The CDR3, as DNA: TGTGCCAGCAGTTCCGGCGGAGCCGCCTACGAGCAGTACTTC.

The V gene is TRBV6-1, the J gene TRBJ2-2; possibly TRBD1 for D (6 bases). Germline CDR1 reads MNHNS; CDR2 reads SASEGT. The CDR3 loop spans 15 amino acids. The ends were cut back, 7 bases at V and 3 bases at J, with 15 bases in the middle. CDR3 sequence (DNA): TGTGCCAGCAAGACTGGGACATCAGACACCGGGGAGCTGTTTTTT. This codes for CASKTGTSDTGELFF.

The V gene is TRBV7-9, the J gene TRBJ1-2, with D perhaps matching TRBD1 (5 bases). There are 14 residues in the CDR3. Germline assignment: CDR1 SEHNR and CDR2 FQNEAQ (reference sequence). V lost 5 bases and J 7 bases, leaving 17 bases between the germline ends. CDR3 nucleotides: TGTGCCAGCAGCACCTCCGGGACTGCCTTTGGCTACACCTTC. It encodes CASSTSGTAFGYTF.

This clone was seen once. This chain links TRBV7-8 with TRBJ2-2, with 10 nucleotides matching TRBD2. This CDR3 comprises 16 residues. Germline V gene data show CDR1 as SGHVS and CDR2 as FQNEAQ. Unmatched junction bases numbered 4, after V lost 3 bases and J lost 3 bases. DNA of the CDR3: TGTGCCAGCAGCTTTGGACTAGCGGAATACACCGGGGAGCTGTTTTTT. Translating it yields CASSFGLAEYTGELFF.

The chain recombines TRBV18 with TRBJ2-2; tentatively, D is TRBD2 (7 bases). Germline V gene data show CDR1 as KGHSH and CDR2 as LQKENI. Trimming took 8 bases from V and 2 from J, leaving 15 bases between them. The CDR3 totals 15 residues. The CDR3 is CASPVGGGNTGELFF. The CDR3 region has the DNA TGTGCCAGCCCCGTAGGCGGGGGCAACACCGGGGAGCTGTTTTTT. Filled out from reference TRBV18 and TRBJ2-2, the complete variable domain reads NAGVMQNPRHLVRRRGQEARLRCSPMKGHSHVYWYRQLPEEGLKFMVYLQKENIIDESGMPKERFSAEFPKEGPSILRIQQVVRGDSAAYFCASPVGGGNTGELFFGEGSRLTVL.

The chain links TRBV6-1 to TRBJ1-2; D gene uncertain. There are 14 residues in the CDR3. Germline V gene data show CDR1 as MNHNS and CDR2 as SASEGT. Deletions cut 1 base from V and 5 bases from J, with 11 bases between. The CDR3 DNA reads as TGTGCCAGCAGTGAAGGACACGGATTTTATGGCTACACCTTC. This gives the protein CASSEGHGFYGYTF.

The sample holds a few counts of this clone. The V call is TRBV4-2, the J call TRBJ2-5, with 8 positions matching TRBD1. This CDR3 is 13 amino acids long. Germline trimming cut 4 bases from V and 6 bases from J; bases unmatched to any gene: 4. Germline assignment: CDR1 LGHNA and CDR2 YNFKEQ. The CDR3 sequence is CASSPDRDKTQYF. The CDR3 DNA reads TGTGCCAGCAGCCCGGACAGGGACAAGACCCAGTACTTC.

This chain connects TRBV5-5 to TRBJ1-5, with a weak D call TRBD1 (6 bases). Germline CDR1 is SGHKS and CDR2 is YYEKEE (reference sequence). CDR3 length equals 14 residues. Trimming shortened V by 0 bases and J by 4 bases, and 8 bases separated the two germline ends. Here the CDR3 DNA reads TGTGCCAGCAGCTTGGGACAGGATAATCAGCCCCAGCATTTT. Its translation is CASSLGQDNQPQHF.

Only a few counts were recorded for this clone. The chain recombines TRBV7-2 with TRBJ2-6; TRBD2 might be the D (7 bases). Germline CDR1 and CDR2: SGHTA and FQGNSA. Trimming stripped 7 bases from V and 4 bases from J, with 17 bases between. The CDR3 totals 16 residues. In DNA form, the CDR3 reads TGTGCCAGCACTTTTAGAGGGGGGGACGGGGCCAACGTCCTGACTTTC. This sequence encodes CASTFRGGDGANVLTF.

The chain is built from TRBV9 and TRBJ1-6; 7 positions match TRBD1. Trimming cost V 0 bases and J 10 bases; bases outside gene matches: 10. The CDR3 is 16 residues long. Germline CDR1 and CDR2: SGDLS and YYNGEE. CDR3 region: CASSVEGTAGGSPLHF. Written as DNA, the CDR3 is TGTGCCAGCAGCGTAGAAGGGACAGCAGGCGGATCACCCCTCCACTTT.

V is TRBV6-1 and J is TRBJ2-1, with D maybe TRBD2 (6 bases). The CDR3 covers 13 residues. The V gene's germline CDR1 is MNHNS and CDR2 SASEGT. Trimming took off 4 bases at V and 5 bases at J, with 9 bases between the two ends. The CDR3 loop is CASSGRRDNEQFF. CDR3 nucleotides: TGTGCCAGCAGTGGTAGGAGGGACAATGAGCAGTTCTTC.

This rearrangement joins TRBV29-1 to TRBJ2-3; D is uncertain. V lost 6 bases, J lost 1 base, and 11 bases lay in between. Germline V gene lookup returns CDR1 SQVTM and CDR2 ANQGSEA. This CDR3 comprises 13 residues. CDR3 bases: TGCAGCGTCGGGTTGGCAGGCACAGATACGCAGTATTTT. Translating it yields CSVGLAGTDTQYF.

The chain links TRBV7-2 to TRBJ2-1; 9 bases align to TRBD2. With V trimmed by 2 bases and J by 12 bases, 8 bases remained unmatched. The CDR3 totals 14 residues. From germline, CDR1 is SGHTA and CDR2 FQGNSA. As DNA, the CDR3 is TGTGCCAGCAGCTTATCGCGGGAGGGCGGGGTGCAGTTCTTC. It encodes CASSLSREGGVQFF.

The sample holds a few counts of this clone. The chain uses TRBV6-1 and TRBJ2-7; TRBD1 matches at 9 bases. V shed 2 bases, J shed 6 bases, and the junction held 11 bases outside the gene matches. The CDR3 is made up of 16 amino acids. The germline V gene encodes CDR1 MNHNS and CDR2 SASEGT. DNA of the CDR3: TGTGCCAGCAGTGAAAGGGAAGGGACAGGGCACGGCGAGCAGTACTTC. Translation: CASSEREGTGHGEQYF.